This T cell receptor beta chain was recovered during a study of PD-L1 blockade in urothelial cancer. Study-level background: At 3 weeks after treatment start (second dose) and again at 6 weeks, blood was analyzed.

Pretreatment sampling and on-treatment sampling together yielded between 1 and 8 samples for each patient. Generated by immunoSEQ multiplex PCR, the TCRdb table keeps only in-frame clones and is missing some. The table includes just over 50,000 clones, 60% to 80% detected once. Sequenced here: PBMCs, sampled around atezolizumab (anti-PD-L1) treatment. The receptor comes from a man aged 70 or older with urothelial cancer.

CDR3 coding DNA: TGTGCCAGCAGCTTCCAGGGCAGGATCTACGAGCAGTACTTC. This translates into CASSFQGRIYEQYF. V gene TRBV7-2 combines with J gene TRBJ2-7, with D possibly being TRBD1 (5 bases). Trimming shortened V by 3 bases and J by 3 bases, and 12 bases separated the two germline ends. Germline V lookup: CDR1 SGHTA, CDR2 FQGNSA. The CDR3 extends over 14 amino acids. The entire variable domain, with the rest obtained from reference TRBV7-2 and TRBJ2-7, is as follows: GAGVSQSPSNKVTEKGKDVELRCDPISGHTALYWYRQSLGQGLEFLIYFQGNSAPDKSGLPSDRFSAERTGGSVSTLTIQRTQQEDSAVYLCASSFQGRIYEQYFGPGTRLTVT.